Below, 30 T cell receptor beta chains from the same sample are listed, as sequenced in a study of cytomegalovirus exposure and HLA in healthy donors. Primers included in the PCR were 60 Vbeta and 13 Jbeta primers. The assay was immunoSEQ multiplex PCR, and TCRdb's table has in-frame clones only and misses some. The sample has 150,000 or so clones; roughly 83% are singletons. The sequenced sample was PBMCs. All receptors derive from a young man in good health and CMV-seropositive.

CDR3 nucleotides: TGTGCCAGCAGCTGGGACACCCCGAATGAAGCTTTCTTT. This sequence encodes CASSWDTPNEAFF. This chain uses TRBV7-9 with TRBJ1-1; D may be TRBD1 (6 bases). The CDR3 has 13 amino acids. V was pared by 4 bases and J by 7 bases, with 13 bases between. The germline V gene has CDR1 SEHNR and CDR2 FQNEAQ (reference sequence).

This sequence joins TRBV15 and TRBJ2-6; 9 bases are a match to TRBD1. This CDR3 contains 18 residues. CDR1 LNHNV and CDR2 YYDKDF come from the germline V gene (reference sequence). The junction had 8 bases not matched to a gene; V was cut back by 3 bases and J by 2 bases. This CDR3 reads CATSSRPQGATGANVLTF. DNA of the CDR3: TGTGCCACCAGCAGCCGCCCACAGGGGGCCACTGGGGCCAACGTCCTGACTTTC.

The CDR3 coding sequence is TGTGCCAGCAGCGTAGACGAGGGTGTGGATACGCAGTATTTT. Residues: CASSVDEGVDTQYF. The V and J genes are TRBV9 and TRBJ2-3, with D possibly matching TRBD2 (5 bases). Trimming pared 0 bases from V and 6 bases from J, leaving 11 bases between. CDR1 is SGDLS and CDR2 is YYNGEE in the germline V gene. CDR3 size: 14 residues. The full variable domain, in which reference TRBV9 and TRBJ2-3 provide the parts outside the CDR3, is DSGVTQTPKHLITATGQRVTLRCSPRSGDLSVYWYQQSLDQGLQFLIQYYNGEERAKGNILERFSAQQFPDLHSELNLSSLELGDSALYFCASSVDEGVDTQYFGPGTRLTVL.

This rearrangement joins TRBV15 to TRBJ2-4, with 10 bases lining up with TRBD2. The CDR3 is 19 residues long. Trimming cost V 3 bases and J 3 bases; bases outside gene matches: 14. CDR1 and CDR2 from the germline V gene are LNHNV and YYDKDF (reference sequence). The CDR3 region has the DNA TGTGCCACCAGCAGGGGGAGGACTAGCGGACTTGATGGCAAAAACATTCAGTACTTC. This encodes CATSRGRTSGLDGKNIQYF. The full variable domain, its missing parts supplied by reference TRBV15 and TRBJ2-4, is DAMVIQNPRYQVTQFGKPVTLSCSQTLNHNVMYWYQQKSSQAPKLLFHYYDKDFNNEADTPDNFQSRRPNTSFCFLDIRSPGLGDTAMYLCATSRGRTSGLDGKNIQYFGAGTRLSVL.

The sample holds one count of this clone. The chain is built from TRBV18 and TRBJ2-1, with no clear D. Germline-derived CDR1 and CDR2 are KGHSH and LQKENI. This CDR3 has 12 residues. Trimming took off 4 bases at V and 9 bases at J, with 10 bases between the two ends. As DNA, the CDR3 is TGTGCCAGCTCACTCCAAGCTAGTGAGCAGTTCTTC. It is translated as CASSLQASEQFF.

The genes are TRBV4-3 and TRBJ2-2, with D uncertain. The CDR3 loop spans 13 amino acids. V was cut by 2 bases and J by 7 bases, with 8 bases left in between. The germline V gene encodes CDR1 LGHNA and CDR2 YSLEER. The chain's CDR3 is CASSQPTGGELFF. For the CDR3, the DNA is TGCGCCAGCAGCCAACCCACGGGCGGGGAGCTGTTTTTT.

Of note for this clone: One junction end disagrees with the germline gene, perhaps due to a read error. The rearrangement joins TRBV11-2 to TRBJ1-5; 8 bases map to TRBD1. CDR3 length equals 18 residues. The germline V gene has CDR1 SGHAT and CDR2 FQNNGV. CDR3 nucleotide sequence: TGTGCCAGCAGCTTTGGACAGGGACCATCTAAGGGCAATCGGCCCCAGCATTTT. Residues: CASSFGQGPSKGNRPQHF.

The chain joins TRBV5-1 to TRBJ1-2, with 7 bases lining up with TRBD1. Germline lookup yields CDR1 SGHRS and CDR2 YFSETQ. V gave up 8 bases and J gave up 2 bases; unmatched junction bases: 12. This CDR3 is built from 15 residues. CDR3 residues: CASTRGGAFNYGYTF. In DNA, the CDR3 is TGCGCCAGTACCCGAGGGGGCGCGTTCAACTATGGCTACACCTTC.

The chain employs TRBV29-1 and TRBJ2-7; 8 bases align to TRBD1. The germline V gene encodes CDR1 SQVTM and CDR2 ANQGSEA. CDR3 length: 14 amino acids. The CDR3 here is CSFRGGTGINEQYF. The CDR3 bases are TGCAGTTTCCGAGGGGGGACAGGAATAAACGAGCAGTACTTC.

V is TRBV2 and J is TRBJ1-5; D might be TRBD1 (5 bases). CDR1 is SNHLY and CDR2 is FYNNEI in the germline V gene. The CDR3 is 15 residues long. Trimming pared 6 bases from V and 1 base from J, leaving 13 bases between. CDR3 nucleotide sequence: TGTGCCAGCAGCCAGCTTCCAGGGAGCAATCAGCCCCAGCATTTT. This translates into CASSQLPGSNQPQHF. The variable domain in full, completed from reference TRBV2 and TRBJ1-5, reads EPEVTQTPSHQVTQMGQEVILRCVPISNHLYFYWYRQILGQKVEFLVSFYNNEISEKSEIFDDQFSVERPDGSNFTLKIRSTKLEDSAMYFCASSQLPGSNQPQHFGDGTRLSIL.

The V gene is TRBV19, the J gene TRBJ1-2; TRBD1 matches 9 bases. There are 16 residues in the CDR3. CDR1 and CDR2 from the germline V gene are LNHDA and SQIVND (reference sequence). Losses at the gene ends were 6 bases for V and 4 bases for J; bases not matched to a gene: 12. The CDR3 nucleotides are TGTGCCAGTAGCCAACCGGGACAGGGTTGGGTCTATGGCTACACCTTC. Its translation is CASSQPGQGWVYGYTF.

The CDR3 protein is CAWSGSGRSQPQHF. CDR3 in DNA: TGTGCCTGGAGTGGGTCCGGAAGGAGTCAGCCCCAGCATTTT. The chain is built from TRBV30 and TRBJ1-5; D ambiguous. Germline CDR1 and CDR2: GTSNPN and SVGIG (reference sequence). V was clipped by 1 base and J by 6 bases, with 13 bases between them. The CDR3 has 14 amino acids. The full variable domain, completed using reference TRBV30 and TRBJ1-5, is SQTIHQWPATLVQPVGSPLSLECTVEGTSNPNLYWYRQAAGRGLQLLFYSVGIGQISSEVPQNLSASRPQDRQFILSSKKLLLSDSGFYLCAWSGSGRSQPQHFGDGTRLSIL.

The chain is built from TRBV4-2 and TRBJ2-1; the D gene is possibly TRBD1 (5 bases). Trimming shortened V by 0 bases and J by 8 bases, and 14 bases separated the two germline ends. This CDR3 region has 15 residues. From germline, CDR1 is LGHNA and CDR2 YNFKEQ. CDR3 nucleotides: TGTGCCAGCAGCCAAGATGGGGCACAAACGGATGAGCAGTTCTTC. Protein: CASSQDGAQTDEQFF.

The V and J genes are TRBV9 and TRBJ1-4, with D possibly being TRBD1 (5 bases). V shed 4 bases and J shed 7 bases, with 14 bases lying between them. Germline CDR1 SGDLS, CDR2 YYNGEE. The length of the CDR3 is 14 residues. The CDR3 reads CASSLTASSEKLFF. DNA for the CDR3: TGTGCCAGCAGCCTGACAGCTTCGAGTGAAAAACTGTTTTTT.

V usage is TRBV7-2 and J usage is TRBJ1-2, with D unresolved. Looked up from germline, CDR1 is SGHTA and CDR2 is FQGNSA. CDR3 length equals 15 residues. V lost 2 bases to trimming and J lost 5 bases, with 15 bases between them. CDR3 in amino acids: CASSLNPMAQYGYTF. DNA for the CDR3: TGTGCCAGCAGCTTAAACCCGATGGCACAGTATGGCTACACCTTC.

The V and J genes are TRBV19 and TRBJ2-3, with 14 bases identical to TRBD2. J was trimmed by 2 bases and V by 10 bases; bases with no gene match: 5. Germline CDR1 reads LNHDA; CDR2 reads SQIVND (reference sequence). This CDR3 contains 15 residues. In DNA form, the CDR3 reads TGTGCCACCCGGACTAGCGGGGGGCTCACAGATACGCAGTATTTT. Its protein is CATRTSGGLTDTQYF. Variable domain in full (rest from reference TRBV19 and TRBJ2-3): DGGITQSPKYLFRKEGQNVTLSCEQNLNHDAMYWYRQDPGQGLRLIYYSQIVNDFQKGDIAEGYSVSREKKESFPLTVTSAQKNPTAFYLCATRTSGGLTDTQYFGPGTRLTVL.

V usage is TRBV18 and J usage is TRBJ1-1; no firm D call. Germline lookup yields CDR1 KGHSH and CDR2 LQKENI. Trimming pared 3 bases from V and 0 bases from J, leaving 14 bases between. The CDR3 spans 16 residues. The CDR3 DNA is TGTGCCAGCTCACCCCCCCGGAGCTCTCTGAACACTGAAGCTTTCTTT. Its protein product is CASSPPRSSLNTEAFF.

The rearrangement joins TRBV5-1 to TRBJ2-7; TRBD1 agrees at 8 bases. The CDR3 extends over 14 amino acids. The junction had 9 bases not matched to a gene; V was cut back by 6 bases and J by 4 bases. Germline values: CDR1 SGHRS, CDR2 YFSETQ. CDR3 protein: CASNPGNRGYEQYF. CDR3 in DNA: TGCGCCAGCAACCCGGGGAACAGGGGGTACGAGCAGTACTTC.

The V call is TRBV25-1, the J call TRBJ2-1; D may be TRBD2 (6 bases). The CDR3 consists of 13 residues. Deletions cut 5 bases from V and 5 bases from J, with 10 bases between. Germline V gene sequence: CDR1 MGHDK, CDR2 SYGVNS. The CDR3 protein is CASSNWGDNEQFF. In DNA form, the CDR3 reads TGTGCCAGCAGTAATTGGGGGGACAATGAGCAGTTCTTC.

The chain is built from TRBV5-6 and TRBJ2-1; 8 bases agree with TRBD2. With V trimmed by 1 base and J by 14 bases, 14 bases remained unmatched. The CDR3 sequence is 15 residues long. Germline CDR1 SGHDT, CDR2 YYEEEE. The CDR3, as DNA: TGTGCCAGCAGCTTGTCGGGGGGGATCTCGATTTCGGAGTTCTTC. Its translation: CASSLSGGISISEFF.

The chain combines TRBV7-8 with TRBJ1-5; a weak D match, TRBD1 (6 bases). The CDR3 has 16 amino acids. V was trimmed by 6 bases and J by 2 bases, leaving 17 bases between them. Germline V lookup: CDR1 SGHVS, CDR2 FQNEAQ. CDR3 residues: CASSHYPRQGNQPQHF. The CDR3 DNA reads TGTGCCAGCAGTCACTATCCTCGACAGGGCAATCAGCCCCAGCATTTT.

This clone has more than one count but fewer than ten. The chain employs TRBV7-6 and TRBJ1-1; D unclear. Germline lookup yields CDR1 SGHVS and CDR2 FNYEAQ. CDR3 size: 13 residues. V shed 0 bases and J shed 7 bases, with 9 bases lying between them. CDR3 in DNA: TGTGCCAGCAGCTTAGCGAGCCCTGGTGAAGCTTTCTTT. Amino acid sequence: CASSLASPGEAFF.

The chain recombines TRBV12-2 with TRBJ1-2; TRBD1, the D gene given by the table, was not confirmed from the DNA. TRBV12-2 is described as a pseudogene. The CDR3 sequence is 17 residues long. This chain's CDR3 is CASRCRKVGDTLNGYTF. The CDR3, as DNA: TGTGCAAGTCGCTGCCGGAAGGTCGGGGACACACTCAATGGCTACACCTTC.

The chain has TRBV6-6 and TRBJ2-3; perhaps TRBD2 as D (7 bases). V was shortened by 5 bases and J by 3 bases, with 15 bases between the two germline ends. The germline V gene has CDR1 MNHNY and CDR2 SVGAGI (reference sequence). The CDR3 runs to 15 residues. The DNA of the CDR3 is TGTGCCAGCAGTGGGGGGGGGCCGCGGACAGATACGCAGTATTTT. Its translation is CASSGGGPRTDTQYF.

The V gene is TRBV7-9, the J gene TRBJ1-2; D perhaps matches TRBD1 (6 bases). V lost 5 bases and J lost 4, with 11 bases in between. The CDR3 covers 13 residues. CDR1 and CDR2 from the germline V gene are SEHNR and FQNEAQ (reference sequence). CDR3 DNA: TGTGCCAGCAGCGACAGGAACGCCTATGGCTACACCTTC. This codes for CASSDRNAYGYTF.

This rearrangement joins TRBV19 to TRBJ2-5; D might be TRBD2 (5 bases). CDR1 is LNHDA, CDR2 SQIVND, per germline (reference sequence). This CDR3 is built from 14 residues. V gave up 7 bases and J gave up 6 bases, with 18 bases separating them. Here the CDR3 reads CASTPRGSFQTQYF. For the CDR3, the DNA is TGTGCCAGTACCCCGCGTGGGAGTTTTCAGACCCAGTACTTC.

The gene calls are TRBV12-5 and TRBJ2-1; unclear D gene. Germline V lookup: CDR1 LGHNT, CDR2 FRNRAP. The CDR3 is 15 amino acids. Trimming took 6 bases from V and 7 from J, leaving 19 bases between them. The CDR3 reads CASGTPRPRWNEQFF. The CDR3 DNA reads as TGTGCTAGTGGCACCCCGCGGCCCCGGTGGAATGAGCAGTTCTTC.

The genes are TRBV19 and TRBJ1-5; TRBD1 aligns across 9 bases. CDR3 size: 17 residues. The V gene's germline CDR1 is LNHDA and CDR2 SQIVND (reference sequence). Unmatched junction bases numbered 11, after V lost 5 bases and J lost 3 bases. Written as DNA, the CDR3 is TGTGCCAGTAGTGGTACCGGAGGGACAGGGAACAATCAGCCCCAGCATTTT. As protein: CASSGTGGTGNNQPQHF.

This chain uses TRBV7-2 with TRBJ2-1; possible D gene TRBD2, 6 bases. Germline CDR1 and CDR2: SGHTA and FQGNSA. There are 14 residues in the CDR3. V gave up 5 bases and J gave up 8 bases, with 16 bases separating them. The CDR3 region has the DNA TGTGCCAGCAGCAAACAAGCGGGCCGACATGAGCAGTTCTTC. This sequence encodes CASSKQAGRHEQFF.

The rearrangement links TRBV28 to TRBJ2-1; 7 nucleotides line up with TRBD1. Trimming at V came to 4 bases and at J to 5 bases, leaving 17 bases not matched to a gene. The CDR3 contains 18 residues. CDR1 MDHEN and CDR2 SYDVKM come from the germline V gene. The CDR3 loop is CASSWIALTGPWDNEQFF. The CDR3 bases are TGTGCCAGCAGTTGGATAGCCTTGACAGGGCCCTGGGACAATGAGCAGTTCTTC.